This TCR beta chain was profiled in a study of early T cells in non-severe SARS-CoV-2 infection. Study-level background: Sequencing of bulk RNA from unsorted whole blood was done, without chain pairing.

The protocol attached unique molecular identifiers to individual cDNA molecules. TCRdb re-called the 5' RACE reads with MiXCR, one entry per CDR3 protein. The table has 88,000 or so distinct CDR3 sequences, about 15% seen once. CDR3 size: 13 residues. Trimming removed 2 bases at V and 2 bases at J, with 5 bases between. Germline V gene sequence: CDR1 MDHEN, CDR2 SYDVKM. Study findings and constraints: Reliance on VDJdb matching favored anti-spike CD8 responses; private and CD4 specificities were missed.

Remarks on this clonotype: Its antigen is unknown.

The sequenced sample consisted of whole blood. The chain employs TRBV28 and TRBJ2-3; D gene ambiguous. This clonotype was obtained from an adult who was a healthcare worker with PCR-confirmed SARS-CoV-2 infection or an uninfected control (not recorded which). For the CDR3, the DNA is TGTGCCAGCAGTTTACAGGACACAGATACGCAGTATTTT. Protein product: CASSLQDTDTQYF.